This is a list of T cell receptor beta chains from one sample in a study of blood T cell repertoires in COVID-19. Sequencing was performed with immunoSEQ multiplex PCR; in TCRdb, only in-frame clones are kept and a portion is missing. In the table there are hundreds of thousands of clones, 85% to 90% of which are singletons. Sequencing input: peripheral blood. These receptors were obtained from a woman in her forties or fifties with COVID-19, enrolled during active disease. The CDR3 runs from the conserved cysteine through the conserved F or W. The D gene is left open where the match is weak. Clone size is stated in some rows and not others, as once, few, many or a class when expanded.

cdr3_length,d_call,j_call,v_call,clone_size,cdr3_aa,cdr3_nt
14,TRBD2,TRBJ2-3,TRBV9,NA,CASGLAGASDTQYF,TGTGCCAGCGGACTAGCGGGGGCCTCAGATACGCAGTATTTT
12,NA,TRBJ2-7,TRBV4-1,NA,CASSQTDYEQYF,TGCGCCAGCAGCCAAACTGACTACGAGCAGTACTTC
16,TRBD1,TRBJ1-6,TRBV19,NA,CASSPTQGADLSPLHF,TGTGCCAGTAGTCCTACACAGGGGGCAGACCTATCACCCCTCCACTTT
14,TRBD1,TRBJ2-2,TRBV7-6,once,CASSKTGWGGELFF,TGTGCCAGCAGCAAGACAGGGTGGGGCGGGGAGCTGTTTTTT
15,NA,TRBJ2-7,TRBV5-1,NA,CASSLVAPGYEEQYF,TGCGCCAGCAGCTTGGTGGCCCCAGGCTACGAAGAGCAGTACTTC
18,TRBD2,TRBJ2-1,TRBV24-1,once,CATSRNQAGGSAYNEQFF,TGTGCCACCAGTCGGAATCAGGCGGGGGGTTCGGCTTACAATGAGCAGTTCTTC
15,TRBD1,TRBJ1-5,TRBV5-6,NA,CASSRRQGTNQPQHF,TGTGCCAGCAGTCGGCGACAGGGGACTAATCAGCCCCAGCATTTT
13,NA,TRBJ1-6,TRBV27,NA,CASSLRYNSPLHF,TGTGCCAGCAGTTTACGGTACAATTCACCCCTCCACTTT
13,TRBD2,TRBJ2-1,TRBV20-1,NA,CSASAGVYNEQFF,TGCAGTGCTAGTGCGGGAGTCTACAATGAGCAGTTCTTC
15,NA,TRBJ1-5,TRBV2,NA,CASRAGGGGNQPQHF,TGTGCCAGCAGGGCGGGAGGTGGTGGCAATCAGCCCCAGCATTTT
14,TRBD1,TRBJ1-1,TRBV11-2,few,CASSFGTGGTEAFF,TGTGCCAGCAGCTTCGGGACAGGGGGCACTGAAGCTTTCTTT
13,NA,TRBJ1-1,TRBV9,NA,CASSVVGDTEAFF,TGTGCCAGCAGCGTAGTCGGGGACACTGAAGCTTTCTTT
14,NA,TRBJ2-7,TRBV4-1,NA,CASSLPGGTYEQYF,TGCGCCAGCAGCCTCCCAGGAGGCACCTACGAGCAGTACTTC
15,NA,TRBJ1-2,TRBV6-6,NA,CASTPGTPANYGYTF,TGTGCCAGCACCCCAGGGACACCAGCTAACTATGGCTACACCTTC
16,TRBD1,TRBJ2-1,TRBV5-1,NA,CASSLALGTGQREQFF,TGCGCCAGCAGCTTGGCCCTTGGGACAGGGCAGAGGGAGCAGTTCTTC
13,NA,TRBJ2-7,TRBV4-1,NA,CASRGQNSYEQYF,TGCGCCAGCAGAGGACAGAACTCCTACGAGCAGTACTTC
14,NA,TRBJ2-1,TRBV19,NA,CASSIITESDEQFF,TGTGCCAGTAGTATCATTACAGAATCCGATGAGCAGTTCTTC
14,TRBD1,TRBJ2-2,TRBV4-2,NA,CASSQNQGANELFF,TGTGCCAGCAGCCAAAATCAGGGGGCTAATGAGCTGTTTTTT
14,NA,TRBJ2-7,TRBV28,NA,CASNRQAAIYEQYF,TGTGCCAGCAACAGACAGGCCGCAATCTACGAGCAGTACTTC
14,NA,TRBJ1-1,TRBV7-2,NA,CVTHTGGLNTEAFF,TGTGTCACCCACACGGGGGGACTGAACACTGAAGCTTTCTTT
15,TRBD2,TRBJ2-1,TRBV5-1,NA,CASSLVSGVENEQFF,TGCGCCAGCAGCTTGGTTAGCGGGGTGGAGAATGAGCAGTTCTTC
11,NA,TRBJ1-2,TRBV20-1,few,CSAKSPLGYTF,TGCAGTGCTAAATCCCCTCTTGGCTACACCTTC
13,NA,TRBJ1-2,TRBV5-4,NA,CASSLGPSYGYTF,TGTGCCAGCAGCTTGGGGCCGTCCTATGGCTACACCTTC